This T cell receptor beta chain was observed in a study of lymphopenia after photon versus proton radiotherapy. The protocol was immunoSEQ multiplex PCR, while the TCRdb copy is restricted to in-frame clones and leaves out a portion. The table has 70,000 to 95,000 clones, around 80% seen once; the top ten hold 1.2% to 1.5%. The CDR3 contains 13 residues. Trimming stripped 5 bases from V and 3 bases from J, with 9 bases between. Germline CDR1 SGHTA, CDR2 FQGNSA. The sample in question was peripheral blood, obtained from a patient treated with proton-based radiotherapy. The V call is TRBV7-2, the J call TRBJ2-3; D ambiguous. The sequence was collected from a man in his sixties with pancreatic cancer. In DNA form, the CDR3 reads TGTGCCAGCAGCACCACCGGGACAGATACGCAGTATTTT. Protein product: CASSTTGTDTQYF.